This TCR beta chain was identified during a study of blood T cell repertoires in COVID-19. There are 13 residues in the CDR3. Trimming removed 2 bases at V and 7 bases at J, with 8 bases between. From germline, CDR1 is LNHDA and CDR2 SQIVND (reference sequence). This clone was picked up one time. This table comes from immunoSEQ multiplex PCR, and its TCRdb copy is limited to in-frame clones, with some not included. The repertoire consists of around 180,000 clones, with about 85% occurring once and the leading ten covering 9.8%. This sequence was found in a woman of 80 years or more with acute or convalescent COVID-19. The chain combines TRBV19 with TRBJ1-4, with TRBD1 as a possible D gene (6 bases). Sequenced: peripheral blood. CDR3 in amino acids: CASSILDSEKLFF. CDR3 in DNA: TGTGCCAGTAGTATACTGGACAGTGAAAAACTGTTTTTT.